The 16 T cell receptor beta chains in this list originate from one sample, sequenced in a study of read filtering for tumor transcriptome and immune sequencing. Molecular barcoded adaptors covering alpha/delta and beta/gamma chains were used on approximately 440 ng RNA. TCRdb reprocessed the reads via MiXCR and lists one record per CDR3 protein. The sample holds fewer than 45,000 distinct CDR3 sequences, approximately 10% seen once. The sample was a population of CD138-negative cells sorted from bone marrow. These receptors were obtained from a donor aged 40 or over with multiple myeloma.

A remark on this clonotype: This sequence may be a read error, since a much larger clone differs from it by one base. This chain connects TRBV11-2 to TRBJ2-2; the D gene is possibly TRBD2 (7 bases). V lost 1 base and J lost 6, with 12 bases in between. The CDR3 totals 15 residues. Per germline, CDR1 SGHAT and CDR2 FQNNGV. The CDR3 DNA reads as TGTGCCAGCAGCTTAGCGGGGGGCCCCGCCGGGGAGCTGTTTTTT. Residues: CASSLAGGPAGELFF.

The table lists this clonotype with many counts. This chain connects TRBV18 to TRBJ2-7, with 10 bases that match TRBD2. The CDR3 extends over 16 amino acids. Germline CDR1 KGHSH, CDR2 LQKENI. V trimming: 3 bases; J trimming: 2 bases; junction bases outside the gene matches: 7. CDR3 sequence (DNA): TGTGCCAGCTCACCTGATAGGACTAGCGGCGCCTACGAGCAGTACTTC. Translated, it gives CASSPDRTSGAYEQYF.

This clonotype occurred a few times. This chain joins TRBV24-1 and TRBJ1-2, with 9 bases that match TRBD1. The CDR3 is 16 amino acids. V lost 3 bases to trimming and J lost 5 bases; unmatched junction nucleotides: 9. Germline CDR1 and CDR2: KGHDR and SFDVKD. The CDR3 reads CATSDRTGEKRYGYTF. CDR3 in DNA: TGTGCCACCAGTGATCGGACAGGGGAGAAACGGTATGGCTACACCTTC.

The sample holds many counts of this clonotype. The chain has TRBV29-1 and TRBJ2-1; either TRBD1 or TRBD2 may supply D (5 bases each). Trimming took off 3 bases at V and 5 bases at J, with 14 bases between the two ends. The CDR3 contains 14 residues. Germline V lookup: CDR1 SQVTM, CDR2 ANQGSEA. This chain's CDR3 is CSVETGLRDNEQFF. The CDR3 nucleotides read TGCAGCGTTGAGACGGGGCTTAGGGACAATGAGCAGTTCTTC.

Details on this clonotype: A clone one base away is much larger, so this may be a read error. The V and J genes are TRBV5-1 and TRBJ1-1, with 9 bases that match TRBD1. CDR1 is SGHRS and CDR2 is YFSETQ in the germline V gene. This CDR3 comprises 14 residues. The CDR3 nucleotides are TGCGCCAGCAGCTTAGGACAGGGGAACACTGGAGCTTTCTTT. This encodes CASSLGQGNTGAFF.

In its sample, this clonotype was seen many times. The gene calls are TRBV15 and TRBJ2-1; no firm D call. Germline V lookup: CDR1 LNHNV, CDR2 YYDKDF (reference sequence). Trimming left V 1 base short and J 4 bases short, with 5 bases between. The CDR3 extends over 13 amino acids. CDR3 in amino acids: CATSRAGYNEQFF. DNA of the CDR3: TGTGCCACCAGCAGAGCAGGATACAATGAGCAGTTCTTC.

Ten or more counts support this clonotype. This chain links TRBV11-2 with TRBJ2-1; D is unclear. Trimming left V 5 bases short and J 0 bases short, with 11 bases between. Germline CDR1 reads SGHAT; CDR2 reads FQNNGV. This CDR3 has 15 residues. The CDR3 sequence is CASSISTVSYNEQFF. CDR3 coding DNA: TGTGCCAGCAGCATCTCCACCGTCTCCTACAATGAGCAGTTCTTC.

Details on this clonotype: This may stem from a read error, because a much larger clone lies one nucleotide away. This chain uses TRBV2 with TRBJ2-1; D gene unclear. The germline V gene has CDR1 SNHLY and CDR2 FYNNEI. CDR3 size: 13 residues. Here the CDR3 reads CASSVSADKEQFF. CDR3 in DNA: TGTGCCAGCAGTGTTTCGGCAGACAAGGAGCAGTTCTTC.

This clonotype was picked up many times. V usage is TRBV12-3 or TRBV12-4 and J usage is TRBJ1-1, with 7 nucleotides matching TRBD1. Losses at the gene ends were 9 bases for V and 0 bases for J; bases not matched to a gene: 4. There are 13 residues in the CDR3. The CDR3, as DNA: TGTGCCAGTAAGGGACAGCTGAACACTGAAGCTTTCTTT. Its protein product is CASKGQLNTEAFF.

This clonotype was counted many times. CDR3 in DNA: TGCAGCGTTGAAGATCTAACTAGGGGATACACCGGGGAGCTGTTTTTT. This gives the protein CSVEDLTRGYTGELFF. The gene calls are TRBV29-1 and TRBJ2-2; D tentatively fits TRBD1 or TRBD2 (5 bases each). This CDR3 contains 16 residues. Looked up from germline, CDR1 is SQVTM and CDR2 is ANQGSEA. Trimming shortened V by 0 bases and J by 3 bases, and 14 bases separated the two germline ends.

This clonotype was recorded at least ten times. CDR3 DNA: TGTGCCAGCAGTGGGATCCGGGACAGGGGGAAGGGAGGCAATCAGCCCCAGCATTTT. This codes for CASSGIRDRGKGGNQPQHF. This chain connects TRBV28 to TRBJ1-5; 11 positions match TRBD1. With 5 bases clipped from V and 2 bases from J, the junction kept 14 bases outside the gene matches. This CDR3 comprises 19 residues. The germline CDR1 and CDR2 sequences are MDHEN and SYDVKM.

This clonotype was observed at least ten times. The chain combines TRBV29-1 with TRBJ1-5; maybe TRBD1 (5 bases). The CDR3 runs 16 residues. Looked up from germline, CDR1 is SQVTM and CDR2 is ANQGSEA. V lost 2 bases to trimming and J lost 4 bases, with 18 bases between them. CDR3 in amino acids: CSVERRGSRPNQPQHF. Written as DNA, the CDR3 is TGCAGCGTTGAAAGGAGGGGCTCCCGACCAAATCAGCCCCAGCATTTT.

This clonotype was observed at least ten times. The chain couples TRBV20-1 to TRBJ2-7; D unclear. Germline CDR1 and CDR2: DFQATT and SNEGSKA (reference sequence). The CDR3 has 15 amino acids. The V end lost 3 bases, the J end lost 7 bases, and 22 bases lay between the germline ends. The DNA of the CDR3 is TGCAGTGCTAGCCCTCCGGACGGATCCCTTGAAGAGCAGTACTTC. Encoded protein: CSASPPDGSLEEQYF.

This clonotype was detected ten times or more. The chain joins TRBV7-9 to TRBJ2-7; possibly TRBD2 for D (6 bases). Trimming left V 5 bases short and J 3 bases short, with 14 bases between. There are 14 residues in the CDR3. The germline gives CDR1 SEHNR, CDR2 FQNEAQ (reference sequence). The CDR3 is CASSPGTGIYEQYF. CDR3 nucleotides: TGTGCCAGCAGCCCCGGGACTGGAATCTACGAGCAGTACTTC. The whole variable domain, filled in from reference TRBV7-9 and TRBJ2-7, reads DTGVSQNPRHKITKRGQNVTFRCDPISEHNRLYWYRQTLGQGPEFLTYFQNEAQLEKSRLLSDRFSAERPKGSFSTLEIQRTEQGDSAMYLCASSPGTGIYEQYFGPGTRLTVT.

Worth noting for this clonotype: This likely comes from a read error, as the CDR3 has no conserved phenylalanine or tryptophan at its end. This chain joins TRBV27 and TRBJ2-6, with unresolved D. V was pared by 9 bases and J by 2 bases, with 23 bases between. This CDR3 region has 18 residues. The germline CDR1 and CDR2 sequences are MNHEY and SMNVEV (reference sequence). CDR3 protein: CARPRVWGRLPGANVLTS. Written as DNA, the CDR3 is TGTGCCAGGCCCCGAGTCTGGGGTCGGCTACCTGGGGCCAACGTCCTGACTTCC.

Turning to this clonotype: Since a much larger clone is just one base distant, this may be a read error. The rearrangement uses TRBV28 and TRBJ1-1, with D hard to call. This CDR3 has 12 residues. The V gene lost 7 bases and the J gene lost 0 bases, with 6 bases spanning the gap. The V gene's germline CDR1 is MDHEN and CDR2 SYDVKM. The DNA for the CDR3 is TGTGCCAGCACGTCCATGAACACTGAAGCTTTCTTT. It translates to CASTSMNTEAFF.